The T cell receptor (beta chain) under discussion was sequenced for a study of shared clonotypes between healthy human individuals. The protocol was immunoSEQ multiplex PCR, while the TCRdb copy is restricted to in-frame clones and leaves out a portion. Here the sample spans more than 2 million clones, 90% to 96% being singletons. Sequencing used naive CD4+ T cells sorted from blood. Subset: CD45RA+ positively selected. The clonotype originates from a man between 18 and 29 years old in good health.

The CDR3 is CASSQDLAATEETQYF. The DNA for the CDR3 is TGCGCCAGCAGCCAGGACCTAGCGGCCACTGAAGAGACCCAGTACTTC. This chain links TRBV4-1 with TRBJ2-5; TRBD2 agrees at 7 bases. The CDR3 covers 16 residues. V shed 3 bases, J shed 3 bases, and the junction held 10 bases outside the gene matches. CDR1 is MGHRA, CDR2 YSYEKL, per germline.